Each of the 21 T cell receptor beta chains below was sequenced from the same sample in a study of T cells in Graves' hyperthyroidism and ophthalmopathy. The TCR beta CDR3 regions underwent amplification using RNA transcripts as the source. The TCR CDR3 was amplified in a first-round RT-PCR using the HTBI primer set. Using its own MiXCR run on the multiplex PCR reads, TCRdb lists one record per CDR3 protein. In the table there are roughly 500,000 distinct CDR3 sequences, 35% to 50% of which are singletons. Material for sequencing was peripheral blood or thyroid tissue (not recorded which). These receptor sequences come from an adult woman with Graves' disease, either hyperthyroidism or ophthalmopathy (not recorded which).

V usage is TRBV7-8 and J usage is TRBJ1-5, with 7 bases identical to TRBD1. The J segment lost 9 bases and the V segment lost 9 bases, leaving 14 bases of the junction unmatched. The CDR3 covers 14 residues. Germline V gene lookup returns CDR1 SGHVS and CDR2 FQNEAQ. The CDR3 bases are TGTGCCAGTAGTACAGGGGTAACGGTTTGGCCCCAGCATTTT. The encoded protein is CASSTGVTVWPQHF.

This clonotype was counted many times. The V call is TRBV12-3 or TRBV12-4, the J call TRBJ2-7, with D possibly being TRBD1 (6 bases). This CDR3 spans 17 amino acids. Trimming removed 11 bases from V and 7 bases from J, with 33 bases in between. CDR3 coding DNA: TGTGCCGGAACAATGGCGTGGGGGCCCCCCCAGTGCGGAGAGCAGTACTTC. As protein: CAGTMAWGPPQCGEQYF.

This clonotype appeared a few times. The chain couples TRBV19 to TRBJ1-1; D perhaps matches TRBD1 (5 bases). Germline V lookup: CDR1 LNHDA, CDR2 SQIVND (reference sequence). Trimming removed 4 bases from V and 3 bases from J, with 18 bases in between. CDR3 length: 16 amino acids. The DNA of the CDR3 is TGTGCCAGTAGTACCCTTTGGGGGACTAGGGACACTGAAGCTTTCTTT. This translates into CASSTLWGTRDTEAFF.

The table lists this clonotype with many counts. The gene calls are TRBV10-3 and TRBJ1-6; 7 bases map to TRBD1. CDR1 and CDR2 from the germline V gene are ENHRY and SYGVKD. V shed 2 bases and J 2 bases; nucleotides not matched to a gene: 3. The CDR3 extends over 16 amino acids. The CDR3 protein is CAISETGEPYNSPLHF. The CDR3 coding sequence is TGTGCCATCAGTGAGACAGGGGAGCCCTATAATTCACCCCTCCACTTT.

This clonotype was observed at least ten times. The genes are TRBV11-2 and TRBJ2-7; D remains ambiguous. The CDR3 consists of 11 residues. The ends were cut back, 5 bases at V and 6 bases at J, with 8 bases in the middle. Germline V CDR1 and CDR2: SGHAT, FQNNGV. Here the CDR3 reads CASSPYTEQYF. The CDR3 region has the DNA TGTGCCAGCAGCCCCTACACCGAGCAGTACTTC. Complete variable domain (other parts from reference TRBV11-2 and TRBJ2-7): EAGVAQSPRYKIIEKRQSVAFWCNPISGHATLYWYQQILGQGPKLLIQFQNNGVVDDSQLPKDRFSAERLKGVDSTLKIQPAKLEDSAVYLCASSPYTEQYFGPGTRLTVT.

V gene TRBV10-3 combines with J gene TRBJ2-2; D is ambiguous. CDR1 is ENHRY, CDR2 SYGVKD, per germline. Trimming took off 0 bases at V and 1 base at J, with 0 bases between the two ends. The length of the CDR3 is 13 residues. For the CDR3, the DNA is TGTGCCATCAGTGAGTCGAACACCGGGGAGCTGTTTTTT. Translating gives CAISESNTGELFF.

With respect to this clonotype: A much larger clone differs from this one at a single base, so this may be a read error. The chain links TRBV24-1 to TRBJ1-1, with 9 bases aligning to TRBD1. The CDR3 covers 15 residues. The germline V gene encodes CDR1 KGHDR and CDR2 SFDVKD. Losses at the gene ends were 7 bases for V and 4 bases for J; bases not matched to a gene: 9. In DNA, the CDR3 is TGTGCCACCAGACAACCCGGACAGGGGAGCACTGAAGCTTTCTTT. It translates to CATRQPGQGSTEAFF.

As DNA, the CDR3 is TGTGCCAGCAGCCAAGTTACAGGATCTTTTTCACCCCTCCACTTT. It is translated as CASSQVTGSFSPLHF. The V and J genes are TRBV14 and TRBJ1-6, with D perhaps TRBD1 (5 bases). Trimming took off 1 base at V and 9 bases at J, with 13 bases between the two ends. The CDR3 runs 15 residues. CDR1 SGHDN and CDR2 FVKESK come from the germline V gene.

V is TRBV5-1 and J is TRBJ2-5; D call uncertain. With 0 bases removed from V and 2 bases from J, the gap between germline ends came to 11 bases. Per germline, CDR1 SGHRS and CDR2 YFSETQ. The CDR3 length is 15 residues. CDR3 in amino acids: CASSLGLTLQETQYF. The CDR3 nucleotides are TGCGCCAGCAGCTTGGGACTTACCCTGCAAGAGACCCAGTACTTC. Filled out from reference TRBV5-1 and TRBJ2-5, the complete variable domain reads KAGVTQTPRYLIKTRGQQVTLSCSPISGHRSVSWYQQTPGQGLQFLFEYFSETQRNKGNFPGRFSGRQFSNSRSEMNVSTLELGDSALYLCASSLGLTLQETQYFGPGTRLLVL.

This clonotype has only one observation. The chain carries TRBV20-1 and TRBJ2-2, with D perhaps TRBD2 (6 bases). V dropped 4 bases and J dropped 4 bases, with 13 bases sitting between them. The CDR3 is made up of 14 amino acids. Germline CDR1 reads DFQATT; CDR2 reads SNEGSKA (reference sequence). The CDR3 sequence: CSAIGGEGTGELFF. CDR3 coding DNA: TGCAGTGCTATCGGCGGGGAAGGCACCGGGGAGCTGTTTTTT.

The table lists this clonotype with many counts. CDR3 coding DNA: TGCGCCACCAAACCTCGGGGGGCGTCGCACGAGCAGTACTTC. This gives the protein CATKPRGASHEQYF. The chain joins TRBV10-2 to TRBJ2-7; tentative D call: TRBD2 (7 bases). The CDR3 contains 14 residues. The germline V gene has CDR1 WSHSY and CDR2 SAAADI. Trimming removed 10 bases from V and 5 bases from J, with 21 bases in between.

On this clonotype: The germline gene is not matched at one end of the junction; a read error may be the cause. The J gene is TRBJ2-2, the V gene TRBV7-8; D is perhaps TRBD2 (6 bases). CDR3 length: 16 amino acids. Per germline, CDR1 SGHVS and CDR2 FQNEAQ. This chain's CDR3 is CASSLAIGMILRELFF. The DNA for the CDR3 is TGTGCCAGCAGCTTAGCGATCGGGATGATTCTACGGGAGTTGTTTTTT.

The rearrangement uses TRBV29-1 and TRBJ1-1; 8 nucleotides align to TRBD1. This CDR3 contains 15 residues. J gave up 4 bases and V 7 bases, and 14 bases lay outside the gene matches. Per germline, CDR1 SQVTM and CDR2 ANQGSEA. The DNA of the CDR3 is TGCAGCGCAAACCGGGACAGGATGCTAGGCACTGAAGCTTTCTTT. This codes for CSANRDRMLGTEAFF. The full variable domain, rest sourced from reference TRBV29-1 and TRBJ1-1, is SAVISQKPSRDICQRGTSLTIQCQVDSQVTMMFWYRQQPGQSLTLIATANQGSEATYESGFVIDKFPISRPNLTFSTLTVSNMSPEDSSIYLCSANRDRMLGTEAFFGQGTRLTVV.

The rearrangement links TRBV12-3 or TRBV12-4 to TRBJ2-6, with 9 bases fitting TRBD1. CDR3 length equals 15 residues. Germline trimming cut 6 bases from V and 5 bases from J; bases unmatched to any gene: 5. The CDR3 loop reads CASRLTGGWANVLTF. The CDR3 region has the DNA TGTGCCAGCAGACTAACAGGGGGCTGGGCCAACGTCCTGACTTTC.

CDR3 in DNA: TGTGCCAGCGCACAGGGGGGCAACACCGGGGAGCTGTTTTTT. Protein product: CASAQGGNTGELFF. The rearrangement joins TRBV7-2 to TRBJ2-2; 8 positions agree with TRBD1. The length of the CDR3 is 14 residues. J gave up 2 bases and V 8 bases, and 4 bases lay outside the gene matches. The germline V gene has CDR1 SGHTA and CDR2 FQGNSA.

Concerning this clonotype itself: This may be a read error: a much more frequent sequence differs by one nucleotide. This chain joins TRBV5-5 and TRBJ1-3; D not resolved. Germline-derived CDR1 and CDR2 are SGHKS and YYEKEE (reference sequence). Trimming cost V 7 bases and J 0 bases, with 8 bases left between them. The CDR3 has 13 amino acids. The CDR3 sequence is CASRGNSGNTIYF. CDR3 nucleotide sequence: TGTGCCAGCCGAGGGAACTCTGGAAACACCATATATTTT.

In its sample, this clonotype was seen many times. The chain's CDR3 is CSATQDKTGGELFF. The CDR3 bases are TGCAGTGCCACCCAGGACAAAACGGGCGGGGAGCTGTTTTTT. The chain combines TRBV20-1 with TRBJ2-2; maybe TRBD1 (5 bases). CDR3 length: 14 residues. V was shortened by 6 bases and J by 7 bases, with 18 bases between the two germline ends. Germline lookup yields CDR1 DFQATT and CDR2 SNEGSKA (reference sequence).

To note about this clonotype: Being one base from a much bigger clone, this may be a read error. The chain combines TRBV20-1 with TRBJ1-3; maybe TRBD1 (5 bases). CDR1 and CDR2 from the germline V gene are DFQATT and SNEGSKA (reference sequence). The CDR3 extends over 13 amino acids. In DNA form, the CDR3 reads TGCAATGCTAGAGTTGACAGCGCCAACACCATATATTTT. It translates to CNARVDSANTIYF.

This clonotype was seen only once. This chain joins TRBV5-6 and TRBJ2-1, with D unresolved. The germline CDR1 and CDR2 sequences are SGHDT and YYEEEE. The length of the CDR3 is 15 residues. V was clipped by 2 bases and J by 6 bases, with 15 bases between them. CDR3 protein: CASSLSLLLVNEQFF. The CDR3 bases are TGTGCCAGCAGCTTAAGTCTACTACTTGTCAATGAGCAGTTCTTC.

This chain joins TRBV20-1 and TRBJ2-5; D uncertain. The CDR3 runs 14 residues. The V end lost 6 bases, the J end lost 1 base, and 15 bases lay between the germline ends. Germline V gene sequence: CDR1 DFQATT, CDR2 SNEGSKA (reference sequence). The CDR3 DNA reads as TGCAGTGCCAAACCCCCGCAGTTCCAAGAGACCCAGTACTTC. Residues: CSAKPPQFQETQYF.

This clonotype was seen only a few times. The rearrangement joins TRBV6-1 to TRBJ1-1, with D hard to call. The CDR3 runs to 17 residues. The V end lost 3 bases, the J end lost 4 bases, and 21 bases lay between the germline ends. Germline V gene sequence: CDR1 MNHNS, CDR2 SASEGT. This CDR3 reads CASSDFWAGRRTTEAFF. CDR3 in DNA: TGTGCCAGCAGTGATTTCTGGGCGGGGAGGAGAACCACTGAAGCTTTCTTT.